Below are 26 T cell receptor beta chains sequenced from a single sample in a study of CD8 T cells in ankylosing spondylitis. TCRdb reanalysed the 5' RACE reads using MiXCR and keeps one entry per CDR3 protein. The table shows about 330,000 distinct CDR3 sequences, with 6.5% to 10% occurring only once. Broader study findings: Fewer than 10 highly homologous variants made up a TCR beta motif that seemed to typify ankylosing spondylitis blood.

These receptors lack a known antigen. The sequencing input was blood, either unsorted or a sorted T cell fraction (not recorded which). Receptors were obtained from a male donor with ankylosing spondylitis.

This clonotype was recorded many times. V usage is TRBV7-2 and J usage is TRBJ2-7; unclear D gene. The germline V gene has CDR1 SGHTA and CDR2 FQGNSA. The CDR3 is made up of 15 amino acids. Trimming removed 5 bases from V and 4 bases from J, with 18 bases in between. Here the CDR3 reads CASSHRSGSVYEQYF. CDR3 nucleotides: TGTGCCAGCAGCCATCGTTCAGGATCGGTGTACGAGCAGTACTTC. The full variable domain, rest sourced from reference TRBV7-2 and TRBJ2-7, is GAGVSQSPSNKVTEKGKDVELRCDPISGHTALYWYRQSLGQGLEFLIYFQGNSAPDKSGLPSDRFSAERTGGSVSTLTIQRTQQEDSAVYLCASSHRSGSVYEQYFGPGTRLTVT.

The chain employs TRBV27 and TRBJ2-6; the D is unclear. V lost 5 bases and J lost 1, with 6 bases in between. The CDR3 is 14 amino acids. Looked up from germline, CDR1 is MNHEY and CDR2 is SMNVEV (reference sequence). CDR3 DNA sequence: TGTGCCAGCAGTGTTACATCTGGGGCCAACGTCCTGACTTTC. Its protein is CASSVTSGANVLTF.

This clonotype was counted only a few times. This rearrangement joins TRBV10-3 to TRBJ2-3, with D possibly TRBD1 on 6 matching bases. From germline, CDR1 is ENHRY and CDR2 SYGVKD. V was trimmed by 10 bases and J by 6 bases, leaving 14 bases between them. The CDR3 sequence is 12 residues long. CDR3: CATQGLADTQYF. The CDR3 DNA follows: TGTGCCACACAGGGTTTGGCGGATACGCAGTATTTT.

This clonotype was recorded at least ten times. This rearrangement joins TRBV6-2 or TRBV6-3 to TRBJ1-6; a possible D gene is TRBD1 (5 bases). CDR3 length: 13 residues. CDR1 MNHEY and CDR2 SVGEGT come from the germline V gene. Trimming left V 5 bases short and J 6 bases short, with 8 bases between. The CDR3, as DNA: TGTGCCAGCAGTCGGGACCTTAATTCACCCCTCCACTTT. This encodes CASSRDLNSPLHF.

This clonotype was observed a few times. The chain has TRBV29-1 and TRBJ1-2; 9 bases are a match to TRBD1. The CDR3 has 13 residues. Germline V CDR1 and CDR2: SQVTM, ANQGSEA. Trimming cost V 3 bases and J 5 bases; bases outside gene matches: 4. The CDR3 DNA reads as TGCAGCGTTGATGGGGGGACAGGGTATGGCTACACCTTC. Amino acids: CSVDGGTGYGYTF.

Here the CDR3 reads CATSGTVNNEQFF. CDR3 nucleotide sequence: TGTGCCACCAGTGGTACGGTCAACAATGAGCAGTTCTTC. The rearrangement joins TRBV24-1 to TRBJ2-1; D unresolved. From germline, CDR1 is KGHDR and CDR2 SFDVKD. Trimming left V 5 bases short and J 5 bases short, with 9 bases between. CDR3 length: 13 residues.

The chain uses TRBV10-3 and TRBJ2-1; D is unclear. CDR1 and CDR2 from the germline V gene are ENHRY and SYGVKD. CDR3 length equals 13 residues. V lost 3 bases and J lost 4, with 7 bases in between. The CDR3 DNA reads as TGTGCCATCAGTGATACGGTATACAATGAGCAGTTCTTC. Translating gives CAISDTVYNEQFF.

This clonotype was recorded a few times. The CDR3 DNA sequence: TGCGCCAGCAGCCCGAGCCAACCGGGTCCACAAGAGCAGTTCTTC. Its protein is CASSPSQPGPQEQFF. The V gene is TRBV5-1, the J gene TRBJ2-1; D is uncertain. In germline, CDR1 is SGHRS, CDR2 YFSETQ. The CDR3 has 15 amino acids. The ends were cut back, 4 bases at V and 10 bases at J, with 21 bases in the middle.

The sample holds many counts of this clonotype. The J gene is TRBJ2-7, the V gene TRBV27, with 7 positions matching TRBD1. CDR3 length: 13 amino acids. The V gene end was trimmed by 5 bases and the J gene end by 3 bases; junction bases not matched to a gene: 4. Germline CDR1 is MNHEY and CDR2 is SMNVEV (reference sequence). Here the CDR3 DNA reads TGTGCCAGCAGTCCCTGGGACAGCTACGAGCAGTACTTC. Its translation: CASSPWDSYEQYF.

This clonotype has ten or more counts. The V gene is TRBV6-1, the J gene TRBJ2-7; 9 bases agree with TRBD1. The CDR3 runs 13 residues. V shed 7 bases, J shed 7 bases, and the junction held 8 bases outside the gene matches. The V gene's germline CDR1 is MNHNS and CDR2 SASEGT. The DNA of the CDR3 is TGTGCCAGCAAAATCGACAGGGGGTATGAGCAGTACTTC. It encodes CASKIDRGYEQYF.

The table lists this clonotype with many counts. The chain is built from TRBV5-1 and TRBJ2-4; perhaps TRBD1 as D (5 bases). This CDR3 has 15 residues. With 4 bases removed from V and 0 bases from J, the gap between germline ends came to 11 bases. Looked up from germline, CDR1 is SGHRS and CDR2 is YFSETQ. DNA of the CDR3: TGCGCCAGCAGCACAGGACAACTAGCCAAAAACATTCAGTACTTC. Protein product: CASSTGQLAKNIQYF.

This clonotype was recorded a few times. The rearrangement links TRBV29-1 to TRBJ2-1; 11 nucleotides line up with TRBD2. This CDR3 contains 14 residues. With 5 bases clipped from V and 5 bases from J, the junction kept 5 bases outside the gene matches. Germline V lookup: CDR1 SQVTM, CDR2 ANQGSEA. The CDR3 bases are TGCAGCGTTCTTAGCGGGAGGGCCCACAATGAGCAGTTCTTC. This translates into CSVLSGRAHNEQFF.

There are a few counts of this clonotype. The chain is built from TRBV5-1 and TRBJ1-1; D is uncertain. In germline, CDR1 is SGHRS, CDR2 YFSETQ. This CDR3 region has 19 residues. With 0 bases removed from V and 2 bases from J, the gap between germline ends came to 23 bases. The CDR3 protein is CASSLAGLMTPEPNTEAFF. CDR3 bases: TGCGCCAGCAGCTTGGCCGGATTGATGACCCCGGAGCCCAACACTGAAGCTTTCTTT.

CDR3 sequence (DNA): TGTGCCAGCAAACGCAGGGGGGAGAATCAGCCCCAGCATTTT. It translates to CASKRRGENQPQHF. V and J are TRBV12-3 or TRBV12-4 and TRBJ1-5, with TRBD1 identical over 7 bases. The CDR3 length is 14 residues. After removal of 7 bases from V and 4 bases from J, the junction contained 7 bases not matched to a gene.

The V gene is TRBV6-2 or TRBV6-3, the J gene TRBJ2-4; TRBD1 aligns across 7 bases. This CDR3 is built from 17 residues. V dropped 2 bases and J dropped 1; count of bases not matched to a gene: 8. Germline V gene data show CDR1 as MNHEY and CDR2 as SVGEGT. CDR3 amino acids: CASSYGKGGPAKNIQYF. The CDR3 DNA reads as TGTGCCAGCAGTTACGGGAAAGGGGGCCCGGCCAAAAACATTCAGTACTTC.

This rearrangement joins TRBV3-1 to TRBJ2-1; a weak D match, TRBD2 (6 bases). V lost 10 bases and J lost 4, with 17 bases in between. The CDR3 runs to 14 residues. Germline CDR1 is LGHDT and CDR2 is YNNKEL (reference sequence). The DNA of the CDR3 is TGTGCCACCGGAAGGAGGGACGCATACAATGAGCAGTTCTTC. Translated: CATGRRDAYNEQFF.

This clonotype was detected many times. The rearrangement uses TRBV7-3 and TRBJ1-2, with D perhaps TRBD1 (6 bases). This CDR3 contains 15 residues. Trimming pared 6 bases from V and 8 bases from J, leaving 22 bases between. Germline CDR1 reads SGHTA; CDR2 reads FQGTGA. Written as DNA, the CDR3 is TGTGCCAGCAGACCCAGCACAGGGAACGGGAACGGCTACACCTTC. Translation: CASRPSTGNGNGYTF.

The chain is built from TRBV20-1 and TRBJ2-1; 12 bases fit TRBD2. Trimming took 4 bases from V and 2 from J; bases not matched to a gene: 6. The CDR3 runs 16 residues. Germline V gene lookup returns CDR1 DFQATT and CDR2 SNEGSKA (reference sequence). CDR3 region: CSATPRLAGAYNEQFF. CDR3 in DNA: TGCAGTGCTACGCCCCGACTAGCGGGAGCCTACAATGAGCAGTTCTTC.

This clonotype turned up a few times. The rearrangement uses TRBV12-3 or TRBV12-4 and TRBJ1-6; D unclear. With 5 bases removed from V and 7 bases from J, the gap between germline ends came to 9 bases. The CDR3 runs 13 residues. The CDR3 reads CASSTRGNSPLHF. DNA of the CDR3: TGTGCCAGCAGTACCCGGGGAAATTCACCCCTCCACTTT.

This clonotype was counted a few times. The V call is TRBV3-1, the J call TRBJ1-1; no clear D gene. CDR1 is LGHDT, CDR2 YNNKEL, per germline (reference sequence). V was shortened by 4 bases and J by 0 bases, with 12 bases between the two germline ends. The CDR3 totals 15 residues. CDR3 DNA sequence: TGTGCCAGCAGCCCGGTACTGATCATGAACACTGAAGCTTTCTTT. Its translation is CASSPVLIMNTEAFF.

The table lists this clonotype with a few counts. V is TRBV18 and J is TRBJ1-1; 8 bases fit TRBD1. This CDR3 spans 17 amino acids. CDR1 KGHSH and CDR2 LQKENI come from the germline V gene. V lost 6 bases and J lost 0; bases outside the gene matches: 12. CDR3 sequence reads: CASSQGQGGGLNTEAFF. CDR3 bases: TGTGCCAGCTCCCAAGGACAGGGAGGGGGTCTGAACACTGAAGCTTTCTTT.

This clonotype was seen repeatedly, ten times or more. The V and J genes are TRBV10-3 and TRBJ2-7; D gene uncertain. Trimming removed 8 bases from V and 3 bases from J, with 5 bases in between. CDR3 size: 10 residues. Germline loops: CDR1 ENHRY, CDR2 SYGVKD. The chain's CDR3 is CAIGGYEQYF. The DNA for the CDR3 is TGTGCCATCGGCGGCTACGAGCAGTACTTC.

In this sample, this clonotype turned up a few times. The genes are TRBV27 and TRBJ2-7, with no clear D. CDR1 is MNHEY, CDR2 SMNVEV, per germline (reference sequence). V was cut by 2 bases and J by 5 bases, with 7 bases left in between. CDR3 length: 12 amino acids. The CDR3 reads CASSLPGHEQYF. Here the CDR3 DNA reads TGTGCCAGCAGTTTACCCGGCCACGAGCAGTACTTC.

There are many counts of this clonotype. The chain joins TRBV7-2 to TRBJ2-3, with 7 bases that match TRBD2. Germline V gene lookup returns CDR1 SGHTA and CDR2 FQGNSA. The CDR3 spans 16 residues. Germline trimming cut 5 bases from V and 3 bases from J; bases unmatched to any gene: 11. CDR3 residues: CASSRRGGLGTDTQYF. As DNA, the CDR3 is TGTGCCAGCAGCCGCCGGGGCGGACTAGGGACAGATACGCAGTATTTT.

This clonotype was recorded many times. CDR3: CASSFVSGGTGELFF. The CDR3 region has the DNA TGCGCCAGCAGCTTCGTTTCGGGAGGCACCGGGGAGCTGTTTTTT. The chain recombines TRBV5-1 with TRBJ2-2, with 7 nucleotides matching TRBD2. Germline assignment: CDR1 SGHRS and CDR2 YFSETQ. The length of the CDR3 is 15 residues. Germline trimming cut 2 bases from V and 4 bases from J; bases unmatched to any gene: 5.

This clonotype was counted at least ten times. The chain combines TRBV20-1 with TRBJ2-7, with no clear D. Germline V lookup: CDR1 DFQATT, CDR2 SNEGSKA (reference sequence). This CDR3 contains 14 residues. V shed 3 bases and J shed 0 bases, with 12 bases lying between them. The CDR3 DNA reads TGCAGTGCTAGTACCAATCCCAGCTCCTACGAGCAGTACTTC. The encoded protein is CSASTNPSSYEQYF.